The clone carrying this T cell receptor beta chain was seen more than once but under ten times. Under the authors' procedure: Reference gene primer amplification gave nucleated cell count estimates. Measured with immunoSEQ multiplex PCR; TCRdb has only the in-frame clones, and not every one. V, J and clone size are those of that table, while D and trimming were read from the DNA. Of over 200,000 clones listed, around 86% are singletons. This entry belongs to a study of blood T cell repertoires in COVID-19. The CDR3 spans 17 residues. Germline CDR1 SGHAT, CDR2 FQNNGV. Germline trimming cut 1 base from V and 6 bases from J; bases unmatched to any gene: 13.

The chain recombines TRBV11-2 with TRBJ2-7, with 9 nucleotides matching TRBD1. The sequence was collected from a man aged 18 to 35 who had recovered from COVID-19. The material sequenced was PBMCs or T cells enriched from blood (not recorded which). This CDR3 is CASSLGIASGQGFEQYF. CDR3 coding DNA: TGTGCCAGCAGCTTAGGTATTGCTTCCGGACAGGGGTTCGAGCAGTACTTC.